This TCR beta chain is from a study of shared clonotypes between healthy human individuals. Authors' data handling: For the immunoSEQ data, sequences were junction-only without quality scores, so filtering differed. Here immunoSEQ multiplex PCR was the method, and the copy in TCRdb shows in-frame clones only, minus some. V, J and clone size reflect that table, while D and trimming were determined from the DNA. Among about 2,500,000 clones listed, more than 90% were seen once. Points from the study as a whole: It was the few donors that limited the genetic and exposure-history diversity represented. Generation probabilities of non-shared clonotypes were lower (relative to those shared by all four donors). With a handful of donors compared, around 5.4% of naive CD4 clonotypes were shared.

As to this clone: Its specificity is not known.

The CDR3 has 16 residues. Between the trimmed V and J ends, which lost 0 bases and 6 bases, there was a span of 17 bases. Germline V gene data show CDR1 as SGDLS and CDR2 as YYNGEE. This receptor was identified in a young man in good health. Sequenced input: naive CD4+ T cells sorted from blood. Documented subset: CD45RA+ positively selected. The gene calls are TRBV9 and TRBJ2-3; a possible D gene is TRBD2 (5 bases). The CDR3 DNA reads as TGTGCCAGCAGCGTAGAGGGCGGGCGCCCCACGGATACGCAGTATTTT. Translating it yields CASSVEGGRPTDTQYF.